Listed here is a single TCR beta chain. Its target is not known. Trimming removed 7 bases at V and 1 base at J, with 14 bases between. Germline V gene data show CDR1 as MNHEY and CDR2 as SMNVEV (reference sequence). The CDR3 covers 14 residues. Treatment defined: oral pan-JAK inhibitor, 5-10 mg twice daily. Patients with alopecia areata provided lesional scalp punch biopsies as well as peripheral blood. RNA extraction was followed by reverse transcription into cDNA, which acted as the sequencing template. Libraries were prepared by immunoSEQ multiplex PCR; TCRdb keeps only in-frame clonotypes and omits some of them. The sample records about 270,000 clones, about three fifths being singletons. The data stem from a study of CD8+ T cells in alopecia areata. The study, taken as a whole, reports: Tofacitinib yielded significantly lower scalp clonality and fewer expanded CD8+ clones among the top 100.

The origin of this receptor is a human donor with alopecia areata. The material was CD4+ T cells sorted from blood, obtained between weeks 51 and 54, from a patient treated with tofacitinib. The rearrangement links TRBV27 to TRBJ2-7; D possibly matches TRBD1 or TRBD2 (5 bases each). The CDR3 DNA reads as TGTGCCAGCACCCAAGACGGGACGTCCTACGAGCAGTACTTC. It yields the protein CASTQDGTSYEQYF.